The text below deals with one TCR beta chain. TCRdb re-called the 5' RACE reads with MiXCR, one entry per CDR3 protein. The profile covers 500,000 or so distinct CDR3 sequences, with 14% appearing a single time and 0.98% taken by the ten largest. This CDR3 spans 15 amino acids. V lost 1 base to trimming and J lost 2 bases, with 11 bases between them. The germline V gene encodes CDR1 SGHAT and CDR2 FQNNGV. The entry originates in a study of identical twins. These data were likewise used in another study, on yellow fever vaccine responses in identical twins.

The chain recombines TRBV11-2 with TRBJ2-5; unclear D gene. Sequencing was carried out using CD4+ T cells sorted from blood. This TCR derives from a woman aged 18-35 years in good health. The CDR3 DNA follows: TGTGCCAGCAGCTTAGTAAAGGTTTCGCAAGAGACCCAGTACTTC. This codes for CASSLVKVSQETQYF.